The 4 T cell receptor beta chains presented below share a single source sample, sequenced in a study of OX40 agonist ivuxolimab in advanced cancers. Libraries were made using the immunoSEQ multiplex PCR assay. TCRdb carries this immuneACCESS record with in-frame sequences only. Its versions omit some clonotypes, under half of them owing to an unresolved V gene in the studies checked, with the rest unexplained. The sample yields tens of thousands of clones; over 75% were counted once. The ten largest clones add up to 0.31% of the sample. The sequencing used CD4+ or CD8+ T cells sorted from blood, collected in a trial of the OX40 agonist ivuxolimab. The receptors derive from an adult with an advanced solid tumor such as melanoma, head and neck, liver or kidney cancer.

This clone occurred a few times. This chain joins TRBV5-1 and TRBJ2-5; the match to TRBD1 covers 8 bases. Per the germline V gene, CDR1 is SGHRS and CDR2 is YFSETQ. Trimming at V came to 4 bases and at J to 2 bases, leaving 7 bases not matched to a gene. The CDR3 extends over 15 amino acids. DNA of the CDR3: TGCGCCAGCAGCACAACAGGGGGACCTCAAGAGACCCAGTACTTC. It is translated as CASSTTGGPQETQYF.

This sequence joins TRBV5-1 and TRBJ2-3; D gene uncertain. Germline CDR1 and CDR2: SGHRS and YFSETQ. With 0 bases removed from V and 6 bases from J, the gap between germline ends came to 5 bases. The CDR3 loop spans 12 amino acids. The CDR3 DNA is TGCGCCAGCAGCTTGGCTGAGGATACGCAGTATTTT. It yields the protein CASSLAEDTQYF.

The chain has TRBV19 and TRBJ2-7; D possibly corresponds to TRBD1 (5 bases). The germline V and J ends were trimmed by 6 bases and 2 bases, with 11 bases remaining between them. CDR1 and CDR2 (germline): LNHDA, SQIVND (reference sequence). The CDR3 contains 13 residues. CDR3 amino acids: CASSMTATYEQYF. DNA for the CDR3: TGTGCCAGTAGCATGACAGCGACCTACGAGCAGTACTTC. Full variable domain (rest looked up from reference TRBV19 and TRBJ2-7): DGGITQSPKYLFRKEGQNVTLSCEQNLNHDAMYWYRQDPGQGLRLIYYSQIVNDFQKGDIAEGYSVSREKKESFPLTVTSAQKNPTAFYLCASSMTATYEQYFGPGTRLTVT.

The chain employs TRBV5-6 and TRBJ1-1, with D possibly being TRBD1 (6 bases). The CDR3 spans 14 residues. Germline V CDR1 and CDR2: SGHDT, YYEEEE. V lost 2 bases to trimming and J lost 3 bases, with 11 bases between them. The CDR3 sequence: CASSLLQGYTEAFF. CDR3 nucleotide sequence: TGTGCCAGCAGCTTATTGCAGGGGTACACTGAAGCTTTCTTT. The full variable domain, completed using reference TRBV5-6 and TRBJ1-1, is DAGVTQSPTHLIKTRGQQVTLRCSPKSGHDTVSWYQQALGQGPQFIFQYYEEEERQRGNFPDRFSGHQFPNYSSELNVNALLLGDSALYLCASSLLQGYTEAFFGQGTRLTVV.